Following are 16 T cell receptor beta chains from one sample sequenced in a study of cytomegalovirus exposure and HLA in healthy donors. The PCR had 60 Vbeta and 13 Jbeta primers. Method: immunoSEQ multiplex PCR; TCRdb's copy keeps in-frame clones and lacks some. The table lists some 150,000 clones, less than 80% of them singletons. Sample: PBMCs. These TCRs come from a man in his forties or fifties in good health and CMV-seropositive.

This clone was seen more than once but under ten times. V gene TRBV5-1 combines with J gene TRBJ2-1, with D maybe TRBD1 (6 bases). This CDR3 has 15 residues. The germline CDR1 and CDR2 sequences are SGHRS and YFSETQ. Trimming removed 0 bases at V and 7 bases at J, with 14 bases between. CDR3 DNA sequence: TGCGCCAGCAGCTTGGGATTAACAGGGATTAATGAGCAGTTCTTC. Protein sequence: CASSLGLTGINEQFF.

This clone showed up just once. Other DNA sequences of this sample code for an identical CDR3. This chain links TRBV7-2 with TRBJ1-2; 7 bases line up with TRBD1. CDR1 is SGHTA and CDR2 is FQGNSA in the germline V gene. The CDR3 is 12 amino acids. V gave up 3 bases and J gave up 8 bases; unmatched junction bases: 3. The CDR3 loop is CASSFDRAGYTF. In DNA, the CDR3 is TGTGCCAGCAGCTTTGACAGGGCCGGCTACACCTTC.

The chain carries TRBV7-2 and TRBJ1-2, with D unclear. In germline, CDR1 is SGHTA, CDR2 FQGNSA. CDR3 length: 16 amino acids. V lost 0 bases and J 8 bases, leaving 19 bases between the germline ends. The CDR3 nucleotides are TGTGCCAGCAGCTTAGCCGGCTCCCGGGGTCGGGAAGGCTACACCTTC. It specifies CASSLAGSRGREGYTF.

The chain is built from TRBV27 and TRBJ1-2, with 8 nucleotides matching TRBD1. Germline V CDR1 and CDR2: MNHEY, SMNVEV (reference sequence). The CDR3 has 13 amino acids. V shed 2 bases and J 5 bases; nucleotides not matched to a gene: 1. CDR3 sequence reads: CASSLNRGYGYTF. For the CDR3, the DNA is TGTGCCAGCAGTTTAAACAGGGGGTATGGCTACACCTTC.

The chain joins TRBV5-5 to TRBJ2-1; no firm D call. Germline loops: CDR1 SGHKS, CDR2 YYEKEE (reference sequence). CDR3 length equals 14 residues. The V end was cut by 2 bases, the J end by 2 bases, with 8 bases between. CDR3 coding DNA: TGTGCCAGCAGCTTCGGGTCCCCCTACAATGAGCAGTTCTTC. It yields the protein CASSFGSPYNEQFF.

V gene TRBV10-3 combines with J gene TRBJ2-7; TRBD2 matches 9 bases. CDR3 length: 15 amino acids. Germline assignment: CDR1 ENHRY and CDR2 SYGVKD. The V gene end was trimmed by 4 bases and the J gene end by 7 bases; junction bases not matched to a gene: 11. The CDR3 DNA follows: TGTGCCATCAGTGCGCTGGGAGCGGGGGGCAGAGAGCAGTACTTC. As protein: CAISALGAGGREQYF.

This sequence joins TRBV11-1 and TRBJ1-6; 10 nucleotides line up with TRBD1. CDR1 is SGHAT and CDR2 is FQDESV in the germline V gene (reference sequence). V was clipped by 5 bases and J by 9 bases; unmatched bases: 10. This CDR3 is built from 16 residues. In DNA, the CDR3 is TGTGCCAGCAGCCTTTCCGGGACAGGGGTTCTTTCACCCCTCCACTTT. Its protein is CASSLSGTGVLSPLHF.

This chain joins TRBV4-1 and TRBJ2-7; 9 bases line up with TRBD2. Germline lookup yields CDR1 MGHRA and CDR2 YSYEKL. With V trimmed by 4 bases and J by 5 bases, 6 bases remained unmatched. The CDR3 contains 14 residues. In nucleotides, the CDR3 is TGCGCCAGCAGCCCGGGGGGACTAGCCCACGAGCAGTACTTC. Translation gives CASSPGGLAHEQYF.

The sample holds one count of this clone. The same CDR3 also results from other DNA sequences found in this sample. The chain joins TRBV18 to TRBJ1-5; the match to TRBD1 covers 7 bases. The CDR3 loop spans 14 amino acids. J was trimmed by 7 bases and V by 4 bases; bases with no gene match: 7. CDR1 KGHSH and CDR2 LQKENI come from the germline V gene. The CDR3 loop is CASSQGQSNQPQHF. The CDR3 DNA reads TGTGCCAGCTCACAGGGACAGTCCAACCAGCCCCAGCATTTT.

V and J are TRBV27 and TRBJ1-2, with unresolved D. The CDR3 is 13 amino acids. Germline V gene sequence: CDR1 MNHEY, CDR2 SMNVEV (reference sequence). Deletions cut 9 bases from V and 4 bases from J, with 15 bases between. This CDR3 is CASSVSRVYGYTF. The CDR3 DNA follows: TGTGCCAGTTCGGTTAGCAGAGTCTATGGCTACACCTTC.

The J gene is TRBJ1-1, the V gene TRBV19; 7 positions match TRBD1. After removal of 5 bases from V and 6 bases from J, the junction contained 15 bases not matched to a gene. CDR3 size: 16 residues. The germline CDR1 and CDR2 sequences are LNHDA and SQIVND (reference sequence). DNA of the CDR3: TGTGCCAGTAGTCGGGGACAGACGAGAACGTTCGCTGAAGCTTTCTTT. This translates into CASSRGQTRTFAEAFF.

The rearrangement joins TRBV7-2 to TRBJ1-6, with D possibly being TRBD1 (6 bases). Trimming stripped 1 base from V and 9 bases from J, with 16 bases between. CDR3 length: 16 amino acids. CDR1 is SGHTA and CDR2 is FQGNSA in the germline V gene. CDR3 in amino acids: CASSLGQALGGSPLHF. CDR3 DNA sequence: TGTGCCAGCAGCTTAGGACAGGCCCTAGGCGGTTCACCCCTCCACTTT.

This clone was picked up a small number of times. The CDR3 coding sequence is TGTGCCAGCTCACCAATTGGGAGAAACTATGGCTACACCTTC. The encoded protein is CASSPIGRNYGYTF. The V gene is TRBV18, the J gene TRBJ1-2; no firm D call. The CDR3 sequence is 14 residues long. Germline CDR1 KGHSH, CDR2 LQKENI. V lost 2 bases to trimming and J lost 2 bases, with 9 bases between them.

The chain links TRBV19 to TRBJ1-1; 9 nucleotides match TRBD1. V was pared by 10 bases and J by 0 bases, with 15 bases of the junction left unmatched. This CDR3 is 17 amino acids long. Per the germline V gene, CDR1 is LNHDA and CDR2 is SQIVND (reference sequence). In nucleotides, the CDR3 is TGTGCCACCCTTAAAAGGGGGACAGGGTCCATGAACACTGAAGCTTTCTTT. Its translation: CATLKRGTGSMNTEAFF.

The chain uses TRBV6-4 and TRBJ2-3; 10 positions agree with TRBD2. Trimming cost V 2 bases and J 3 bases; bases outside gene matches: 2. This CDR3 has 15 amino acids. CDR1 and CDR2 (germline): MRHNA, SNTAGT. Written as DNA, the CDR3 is TGTGCCAGCAGTGACCGAGCGGGAGGGACAGATACGCAGTATTTT. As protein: CASSDRAGGTDTQYF.

The CDR3 here is CASSILGGTYEQYF. CDR3 in DNA: TGTGCCAGTAGTATTCTGGGAGGCACCTACGAGCAGTACTTC. This chain joins TRBV19 and TRBJ2-7, with a weak D call TRBD2 (6 bases). Germline loops: CDR1 LNHDA, CDR2 SQIVND (reference sequence). Trimming shortened V by 3 bases and J by 2 bases, and 11 bases separated the two germline ends. The CDR3 runs 14 residues.